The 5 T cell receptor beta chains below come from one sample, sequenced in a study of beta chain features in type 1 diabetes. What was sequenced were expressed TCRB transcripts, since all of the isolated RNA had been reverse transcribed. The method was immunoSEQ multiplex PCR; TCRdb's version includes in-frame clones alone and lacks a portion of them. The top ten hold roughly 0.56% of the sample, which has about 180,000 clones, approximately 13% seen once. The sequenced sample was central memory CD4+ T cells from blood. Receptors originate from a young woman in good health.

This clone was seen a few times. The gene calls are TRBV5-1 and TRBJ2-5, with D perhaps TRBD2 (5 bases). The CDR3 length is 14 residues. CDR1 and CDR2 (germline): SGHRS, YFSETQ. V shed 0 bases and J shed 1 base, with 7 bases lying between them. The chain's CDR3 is CASSLDSVQETQYF. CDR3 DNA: TGCGCCAGCAGCTTGGATAGCGTCCAAGAGACCCAGTACTTC.

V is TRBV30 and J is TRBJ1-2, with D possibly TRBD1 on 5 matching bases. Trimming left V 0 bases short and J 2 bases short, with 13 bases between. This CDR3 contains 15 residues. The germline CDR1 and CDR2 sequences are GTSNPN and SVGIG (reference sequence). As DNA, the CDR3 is TGTGCCTGGAGTGTACTGGGGCCCACGAACTATGGCTACACCTTC. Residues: CAWSVLGPTNYGYTF.

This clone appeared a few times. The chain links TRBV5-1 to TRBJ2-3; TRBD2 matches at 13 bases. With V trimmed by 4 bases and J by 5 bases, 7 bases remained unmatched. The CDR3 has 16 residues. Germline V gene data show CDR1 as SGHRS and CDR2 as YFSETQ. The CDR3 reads CASSLGTSGIIDTQYF. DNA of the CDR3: TGCGCCAGCAGCCTTGGGACTAGCGGGATCATAGATACGCAGTATTTT.

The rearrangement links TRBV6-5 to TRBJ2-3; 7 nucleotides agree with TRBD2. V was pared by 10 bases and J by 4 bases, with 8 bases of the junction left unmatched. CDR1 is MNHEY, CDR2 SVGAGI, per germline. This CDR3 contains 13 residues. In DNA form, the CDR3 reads TGTGCCACAGGGAGGGGTCTTTCAGATACGCAGTATTTT. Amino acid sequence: CATGRGLSDTQYF.

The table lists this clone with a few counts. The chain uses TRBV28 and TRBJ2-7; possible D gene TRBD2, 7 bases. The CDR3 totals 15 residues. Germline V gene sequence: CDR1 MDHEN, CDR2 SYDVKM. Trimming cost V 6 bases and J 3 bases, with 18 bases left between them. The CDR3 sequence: CASRGGDKAHYEQYF. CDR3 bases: TGTGCCAGCAGGGGGGGGGACAAGGCACACTACGAGCAGTACTTC.